The 24 T cell receptor beta chains listed next were all sequenced from one sample in a study of human T cells and chemical hapten exposure. TCRdb ran MiXCR on the RACE reads and lists one entry per CDR3 protein. The data show a few hundred thousand distinct CDR3 sequences, about 9.4% seen once. As to time point: pre-sensitization, week 0. Treatment reported: therapeutic diphenylcyclopropenone sensitization with weekly scalp DPC. Sequenced material: whole blood, taken in connection with sensitization to the hapten diphenylcyclopropenone (DPC). The receptors stem from a woman aged 40 to 50 with alopecia areata. Some clones in this sample may be carry-over from other donors' samples.

This clonotype was detected many times. The CDR3 DNA is TGTGCCAGCAGTGATAGTTCTAACTATGGCTACACCTTC. Its protein product is CASSDSSNYGYTF. The V and J genes are TRBV2 and TRBJ1-2; D remains unclear. Trimming removed 3 bases at V and 0 bases at J, with 5 bases between. This CDR3 spans 13 amino acids. In germline, CDR1 is SNHLY, CDR2 FYNNEI.

This clonotype was counted between two and nine times. V and J are TRBV6-2 or TRBV6-3 and TRBJ2-1; TRBD2 agrees at 10 bases. V lost 6 bases and J lost 7; bases outside the gene matches: 6. The length of the CDR3 is 14 residues. Germline V gives CDR1 MNHEY, CDR2 SVGEGT. CDR3 sequence (DNA): TGTGCCAGCAGATCAGCGGGAGGGAGGAATGAGCAGTTCTTC. It specifies CASRSAGGRNEQFF.

This clonotype occurred many times. This chain joins TRBV20-1 and TRBJ1-2; no firm D call. Germline assignment: CDR1 DFQATT and CDR2 SNEGSKA (reference sequence). CDR3 length equals 15 residues. Trimming took off 3 bases at V and 6 bases at J, with 20 bases between the two ends. The CDR3 loop reads CSASNLRRSGDGYTF. DNA of the CDR3: TGCAGTGCTAGCAATCTTCGGAGGAGTGGAGATGGCTACACCTTC.

Concerning this clonotype itself: This may be a read error: a much more frequent sequence differs by one nucleotide. This chain uses TRBV6-1 with TRBJ1-6; D not resolved. This CDR3 has 13 residues. Germline V CDR1 and CDR2: MNHNS, SASEGT. This CDR3 is CPRSPGSNSPLHF. As DNA, the CDR3 is TGTCCCAGGAGCCCGGGTTCTAATTCACCCCTCCACTTT.

This clonotype was seen a handful of times. DNA for the CDR3: TGTGCCAGCAGCTTATCCGGGACAGCCACAGATACGCAGTATTTT. It encodes CASSLSGTATDTQYF. The chain has TRBV7-9 and TRBJ2-3; 7 positions match TRBD1. The junction had 4 bases not matched to a gene; V was cut back by 2 bases and J by 2 bases. CDR1 SEHNR and CDR2 FQNEAQ come from the germline V gene (reference sequence). This CDR3 comprises 15 residues.

In its sample, this clonotype was seen many times. The chain recombines TRBV7-2 with TRBJ1-6, with a tentative D call TRBD1 (5 bases). The CDR3 has 15 residues. V was cut by 6 bases and J by 9 bases, with 18 bases left in between. Germline CDR1 SGHTA, CDR2 FQGNSA. The CDR3 region has the DNA TGTGCCAGCAGGGAGTGGGGCCATAATAGTTCACCCCTCCACTTT. It is translated as CASREWGHNSSPLHF. The full variable domain, completed using reference TRBV7-2 and TRBJ1-6, is GAGVSQSPSNKVTEKGKDVELRCDPISGHTALYWYRQSLGQGLEFLIYFQGNSAPDKSGLPSDRFSAERTGGSVSTLTIQRTQQEDSAVYLCASREWGHNSSPLHFGNGTRLTVT.

In its sample, this clonotype was seen many times. The chain has TRBV18 and TRBJ2-1; 11 positions agree with TRBD2. The CDR3 loop spans 18 amino acids. V gave up 2 bases and J gave up 6 bases; unmatched junction bases: 12. Germline CDR1 and CDR2: KGHSH and LQKENI. In DNA, the CDR3 is TGTGCCAGCTCACCAAGTATACTAGCGGGAGTTTCGGGCAATGAGCAGTTCTTC. The encoded protein is CASSPSILAGVSGNEQFF. The whole variable domain, remainder taken from reference TRBV18 and TRBJ2-1, is NAGVMQNPRHLVRRRGQEARLRCSPMKGHSHVYWYRQLPEEGLKFMVYLQKENIIDESGMPKERFSAEFPKEGPSILRIQQVVRGDSAAYFCASSPSILAGVSGNEQFFGPGTRLTVL.

This clonotype occurred many times. The chain has TRBV7-9 and TRBJ2-5, with TRBD1 as a possible D gene (5 bases). Trimming left V 3 bases short and J 4 bases short, with 9 bases between. Per the germline V gene, CDR1 is SEHNR and CDR2 is FQNEAQ (reference sequence). The CDR3 has 13 amino acids. The CDR3 DNA follows: TGTGCCAGCAGCTTTCAGGGTGTAGAGACCCAGTACTTC. Its protein is CASSFQGVETQYF. The full variable domain, with the rest looked up from reference TRBV7-9 and TRBJ2-5, is DTGVSQNPRHKITKRGQNVTFRCDPISEHNRLYWYRQTLGQGPEFLTYFQNEAQLEKSRLLSDRFSAERPKGSFSTLEIQRTEQGDSAMYLCASSFQGVETQYFGPGTRLLVL.

This clonotype has more than one count but fewer than ten. The V gene is TRBV20-1, the J gene TRBJ2-1, with 9 bases aligning to TRBD2. Germline CDR1 reads DFQATT; CDR2 reads SNEGSKA (reference sequence). V shed 5 bases, J shed 3 bases, and the junction held 11 bases outside the gene matches. There are 16 residues in the CDR3. The CDR3 coding sequence is TGCAGTGCTCCAATGACTAGCGGAGGTAGCTACAATGAGCAGTTCTTC. Its translation: CSAPMTSGGSYNEQFF.

This clonotype has at least ten counts. The V and J genes are TRBV6-2 or TRBV6-3 and TRBJ1-2; D is possibly TRBD1 (5 bases). The CDR3 runs 12 residues. V lost 4 bases and J 8 bases, leaving 11 bases between the germline ends. Germline lookup yields CDR1 MNHEY and CDR2 SVGEGT. This chain's CDR3 is CASSSGTGGYTF. CDR3 coding DNA: TGTGCCAGCAGTTCCGGGACGGGAGGCTACACCTTC.

This clonotype was counted between two and nine times. The J gene is TRBJ1-5, the V gene TRBV7-2; no reliable D call. The ends were cut back, 5 bases at V and 2 bases at J, with 10 bases in the middle. The CDR3 is made up of 14 amino acids. Germline-derived CDR1 and CDR2 are SGHTA and FQGNSA. This CDR3 reads CASSQGSGNQPQHF. Here the CDR3 DNA reads TGTGCCAGCAGCCAAGGGAGTGGCAATCAGCCCCAGCATTTT.

The sample holds a few counts of this clonotype. The V and J genes are TRBV5-8 and TRBJ2-7, with TRBD1 matching over 9 bases. V was pared by 2 bases and J by 9 bases, with 18 bases of the junction left unmatched. CDR3 length: 17 amino acids. The V gene's germline CDR1 is SGHTS and CDR2 YDEGEE. CDR3: CASSFRALGQGRRGQYF. The DNA of the CDR3 is TGTGCCAGCAGCTTCCGCGCTCTCGGACAGGGGAGGCGCGGGCAGTACTTC.

The genes are TRBV6-2 or TRBV6-3 and TRBJ1-2, with TRBD1 matching over 8 bases. The germline V gene encodes CDR1 MNHEY and CDR2 SVGEGT. The CDR3 has 16 amino acids. V was pared by 2 bases and J by 4 bases, with 9 bases of the junction left unmatched. The CDR3 bases are TGTGCCAGCAGTTACGTCGGGACAGGTGAACTCTATGGCTACACCTTC. It is translated as CASSYVGTGELYGYTF.

This clonotype was observed many times. The chain combines TRBV7-3 with TRBJ2-6; D gene uncertain. The germline V gene encodes CDR1 SGHTA and CDR2 FQGTGA. This CDR3 is 19 amino acids long. V dropped 1 base and J dropped 0 bases, with 16 bases sitting between them. CDR3 amino acids: CASSLSPGSAISGANVLTF. The CDR3 coding sequence is TGTGCCAGCAGCTTAAGTCCAGGTTCTGCTATCTCTGGGGCCAACGTCCTGACTTTC.

This chain uses TRBV3-1 with TRBJ1-2, with 9 bases aligning to TRBD1. With V trimmed by 1 base and J by 6 bases, 3 bases remained unmatched. This CDR3 spans 14 amino acids. Germline V gene sequence: CDR1 LGHDT, CDR2 YNNKEL (reference sequence). The CDR3 reads CASSQVRTGDGYTF. The CDR3 coding sequence is TGTGCCAGCAGCCAAGTCCGGACAGGGGATGGCTACACCTTC. Based on the CDR3 plus reference TRBV3-1 and TRBJ1-2, the full variable domain is DTAVSQTPKYLVTQMGNDKSIKCEQNLGHDTMYWYKQDSKKFLKIMFSYNNKELIINETVPNRFSPKSPDKAHLNLHINSLELGDSAVYFCASSQVRTGDGYTFGSGTRLTVV.

The chain combines TRBV27 with TRBJ1-4; possible D gene TRBD1, 5 bases. Trimming took off 2 bases at V and 3 bases at J, with 10 bases between the two ends. This CDR3 is 15 amino acids long. Germline loops: CDR1 MNHEY, CDR2 SMNVEV (reference sequence). CDR3 coding DNA: TGTGCCAGCAGTTTAACGAGGGGACCTAATGAAAAACTGTTTTTT. It codes for CASSLTRGPNEKLFF.

J is TRBJ2-3 and V is TRBV7-2; TRBD1 might be the D (5 bases). CDR1 is SGHTA, CDR2 FQGNSA, per germline. CDR3 length: 12 amino acids. V was shortened by 3 bases and J by 10 bases, with 11 bases between the two germline ends. The CDR3 is CASSLDVGAQYF. The CDR3 DNA follows: TGTGCCAGCAGCTTGGACGTAGGGGCGCAGTATTTT.

Relative to its sample, this clonotype is medium-sized. The chain joins TRBV29-1 to TRBJ1-1; 7 bases match TRBD1. Germline CDR1 SQVTM, CDR2 ANQGSEA. This CDR3 comprises 12 residues. The junction had 6 bases not matched to a gene; V was cut back by 6 bases and J by 5 bases. In DNA, the CDR3 is TGCAGCGTGCCGGGACAGAGGACTGAAGCTTTCTTT. Protein product: CSVPGQRTEAFF.

This clonotype occurred many times. The chain recombines TRBV25-1 with TRBJ2-7; D call uncertain. This CDR3 spans 12 amino acids. The V gene's germline CDR1 is MGHDK and CDR2 SYGVNS. The ends were cut back, 5 bases at V and 3 bases at J, with 8 bases in the middle. DNA for the CDR3: TGTGCCAGCAGTCCCTATGGCTACGAGCAGTACTTC. It codes for CASSPYGYEQYF.

This clonotype appeared a few times. The rearrangement joins TRBV7-9 to TRBJ2-1, with 13 bases aligning to TRBD2. The V gene's germline CDR1 is SEHNR and CDR2 FQNEAQ (reference sequence). With V trimmed by 7 bases and J by 10 bases, 4 bases remained unmatched. CDR3 length: 13 amino acids. This CDR3 reads CASIQLAGGEQFF. CDR3 bases: TGTGCCAGCATTCAACTAGCGGGAGGGGAGCAGTTCTTC.

The chain employs TRBV4-2 and TRBJ2-1, with D tentatively TRBD2 (5 bases). CDR3 length equals 16 residues. Trimming shortened V by 3 bases and J by 3 bases, and 15 bases separated the two germline ends. The germline V gene encodes CDR1 LGHNA and CDR2 YNFKEQ. The chain's CDR3 is CASSQPRARGYNEQFF. As DNA, the CDR3 is TGTGCCAGCAGCCAGCCGCGGGCCCGGGGCTACAATGAGCAGTTCTTC.

This sequence joins TRBV6-6 and TRBJ1-5; D is uncertain. V was shortened by 7 bases and J by 7 bases, with 17 bases between the two germline ends. The CDR3 runs 14 residues. Germline CDR1 is MNHNY and CDR2 is SVGAGI (reference sequence). The chain's CDR3 is CASIGQAPQQPQHF. The CDR3 nucleotides are TGTGCCAGCATAGGGCAGGCCCCTCAGCAGCCCCAGCATTTT.

The chain employs TRBV4-1 and TRBJ2-7; 8 positions match TRBD2. V was pared by 2 bases and J by 7 bases, with 10 bases of the junction left unmatched. Per the germline V gene, CDR1 is MGHRA and CDR2 is YSYEKL. CDR3 length: 15 residues. CDR3: CASSQLAGVAGEQYF. Written as DNA, the CDR3 is TGCGCCAGCAGCCAACTGGCGGGAGTAGCGGGAGAGCAGTACTTC.

The sample holds a few counts of this clonotype. V and J are TRBV10-3 and TRBJ2-7; D remains ambiguous. The CDR3 runs to 15 residues. V was cut by 2 bases and J by 2 bases, with 13 bases left in between. Germline CDR1 and CDR2: ENHRY and SYGVKD. The CDR3 DNA is TGTGCCATCAGTGAGACGGATAGGAGCACCTACGAGCAGTACTTC. Its translation: CAISETDRSTYEQYF.